This T cell receptor beta chain was identified in a study of human T cells and chemical hapten exposure (dated by TCRdb to 2020 to 2023). Describing the broader study: For sensitization, 2% DPC in acetone was applied to an approximately 2 cm by approximately 2 cm area of upper inner arm skin. For TCR sequencing, blood came from 25 to 35 alopecia patients at anywhere from one to four time points (pre-sensitization, 2, 6 and 24 weeks). Most of the patients in the cohort were female, and the cohort covered alopecia areata with under or over 50% scalp involvement, alopecia totalis and alopecia universalis. The study tracked peripheral blood TCR repertoire changes in vivo during primary and secondary sensitization to the hapten diphenylcyclopropenone (DPC) in alopecia patients. Patch testing on the upper back used Finn chambers containing 0.01% DPC, with scoring done after 6 days according to International Contact Dermatitis Research Group standards. Libraries were pooled for sequencing, and variation in per-sample TCR yields was attributed mainly to small differences in library volumes within the pool. Blood was sampled from patients pre-sensitization (week 0) and at 2, 6 and about 24 weeks after DPC sensitization. Throughout the study period of roughly 24 weeks, patients also received therapeutic DPC doses to the scalp every week.

The investigation overall reported the following: Because every patient had alopecia, a presumed autoimmune disease, the patients' immune response might differ from that of healthy individuals. DPC sensitization did not change the number of TCRs with a frequency above 1 in 1000, and there was no evidence of changes in global repertoire structure. Compared with pre-sensitization or healthy control sets, expanded TCRs formed significantly more large CDR3 similarity clusters, which is consistent with antigen-driven responses. Patch test score correlated positively with the number of PT1 expanded TCRs, reaching significance at thresholds 8, 16 and 32 but not at 4. After repeated subsampling, the strength of the expansion versus patch-test correlation and the threshold at which it became significant changed.

The time point tag for this specimen amounts to: patch test 2, 6 weeks after DPC sensitization. Taken with the paper, the label for treatment or condition translates to: therapeutic diphenylcyclopropenone sensitization with weekly scalp DPC. Blood at each patch-test visit was drawn before the patch test was applied. Patients were considered eligible if aged 18 to 70, diagnosed with alopecia and deemed suitable for DPC therapy, and patients were excluded if pregnant. Unfractionated whole blood was collected in Tempus Blood RNA tubes, and total RNA was extracted from that blood. Relative to germline, V is 0 bases shorter and J is 0 bases shorter, with 12 bases between their ends. The CDR3 starts with the cysteine, ends with the phenylalanine, and has 15 residues. Just CDR3 DNA is preserved here, 45 bases in frame from base 1. The germline V gene (reference sequence) yields DFQATT for CDR1 and SNEGSKA for CDR2.

The receptor library was made with RACE. Data came from a NextSeq 500. During library preparation, unique molecular identifiers were attached to individual cDNA molecules so that TCRs could be counted quantitatively and reproducibly. Each blood RNA sample was used to sequence both TCR alpha and TCR beta chains. The source study handled its data this way. The median number of TCRs per sample was 90,000 to 100,000, ranging from 23,224 to 690,600. The Decombinator software suite was used to annotate V, J and CDR3 in the TCR reads. Every sample was subsampled to the same number of TCRs (28,000) for the PS versus PT1 abundance plots. Expanded TCRs were defined as absent before sensitization and observed at least eight times at the 2-week time point. TCRdb reprocessing: public reads trimmed at Q25 with fastp, clones called with MiXCR, in-frame beta chains kept. Here each entry gathers all rows of one CDR3 protein and keeps the most common genes and DNA. These V and J calls originate from TCRdb's pipeline instead of the authors' own analysis. The sample includes about 40,000 distinct CDR3 sequences, with 3% to 3.5% observed a single time. The ten largest make up 6.5% to 8% of the sample.

There are many counts of this clonotype. Its specific antigen is unknown. No much larger clone is present one base from it, and per-base qualities are unavailable. This receptor was obtained from a man aged 35 to 55 with alopecia areata. Some clones in this sample may be carry-over from other donors' samples. Recombination joined TRBV20-1 with TRBJ2-7; 6 matching bases give a weak D call of TRBD2. Material: whole blood, obtained in connection with sensitization to the hapten diphenylcyclopropenone (DPC). The DNA is TGCAGTGCTAGAGAGTCTAGCGTCCTCTCCTACGAGCAGTACTTC. The encoded protein is CSARESSVLSYEQYF.